This T cell receptor (beta chain) was captured in a study of T cells in Graves' hyperthyroidism and ophthalmopathy. Amplification targeted TCR beta CDR3 regions from RNA transcripts. Initially, a first-round RT-PCR of the TCR CDR3 employed the HTBI primer set. TCRdb called the multiplex PCR reads again in MiXCR, with one record for every CDR3 protein. The sample lists approximately 400,000 distinct CDR3 sequences; about 18% were seen once. Of note for this clonotype: The antigen is undetermined.

Germline CDR1 SGHAT, CDR2 FQNNGV. V was shortened by 5 bases and J by 7 bases, with 21 bases between the two germline ends. The CDR3 contains 16 residues. General study results and limits: Most thyroid clonotypes expanded above 0.001 appeared in blood too.

Active moderate-to-severe ophthalmopathy, Clinical Activity Score at least 3, NOSPECS at least 4, under 3 months' duration. Exclusion criteria comprised uncontrolled infection, other autoimmune disease, pregnancy or lactation. Orbital computed tomography, thyroid ultrasound, serum thyroxine and TRAb, and clinical symptoms together informed the diagnoses. The TCR was taken from a man between 18 and 29 years old with Graves' ophthalmopathy. The chain carries TRBV11-2 and TRBJ2-1; D perhaps matches TRBD2 (7 bases). Sequencing was performed on blood. The CDR3 bases are TGTGCCAGCAGCGTAGTATGGGGGGGGGCCGGTAATGAGCAGTTCTTC. Translation gives CASSVVWGGAGNEQFF. Full variable domain (outside the CDR3, taken from reference TRBV11-2 and TRBJ2-1): EAGVAQSPRYKIIEKRQSVAFWCNPISGHATLYWYQQILGQGPKLLIQFQNNGVVDDSQLPKDRFSAERLKGVDSTLKIQPAKLEDSAVYLCASSVVWGGAGNEQFFGPGTRLTVL.